A selection of T cell receptor beta chains follows, all from one sample in a study of OX40 agonist ivuxolimab in advanced cancers. Using immunoSEQ multiplex PCR, the repertoire was profiled, and TCRdb retains in-frame clones only, with some absent. Among 55,000 to 75,000 clones, approximately 81% were seen once, and the ten largest hold 3.5% to 4.5%. The material was CD4+ or CD8+ T cells sorted from blood, obtained in a trial of the OX40 agonist ivuxolimab. The receptors shown here come from an adult with an advanced solid tumor such as melanoma, head and neck, liver or kidney cancer. Both conserved end residues are part of each CDR3. A D gene is named only where the DNA matches it firmly. The size of a clone is reported for some rows only, either as once, few or many, or as a class for expanded clones.

J,D,size,V,CDR3,DNA
TRBJ1-1,TRBD1,NA,TRBV4-1,CASSPGTGPVFSGAFF,TGCGCCAGCAGCCCCGGGACAGGGCCAGTATTCTCAGGCGCTTTCTTT
TRBJ2-5,NA,NA,TRBV4-1,CASSHPGPRETQYF,TGCGCCAGCAGCCATCCTGGACCCAGGGAGACCCAGTACTTC
TRBJ1-6,NA,NA,TRBV19,CASSPRGNRSPLHF,TGTGCCAGTAGTCCCCGGGGAAATAGATCACCCCTCCACTTT
TRBJ1-1,NA,NA,TRBV27,CASILNTEAFF,TGTGCCAGTATTCTCAACACTGAAGCTTTCTTT
TRBJ1-1,NA,NA,TRBV5-1,CASSLGLSRGGEAFF,TGCGCCAGCAGCTTGGGGTTGTCTAGGGGAGGTGAAGCTTTCTTT
TRBJ2-1,NA,NA,TRBV5-6,CATSPRFYDEQFF,TGTGCCACCTCCCCCAGGTTTTACGATGAGCAGTTCTTC
TRBJ1-1,TRBD1,NA,TRBV7-2,CASSAYRGVTEAFF,TGTGCCAGCAGCGCCTACAGGGGAGTTACTGAAGCTTTCTTT
TRBJ2-7,NA,once,TRBV28,CASSLGPGLYEQYF,TGTGCCAGCAGTTTGGGCCCGGGCCTCTACGAGCAGTACTTC
TRBJ1-2,NA,NA,TRBV5-3,CASSGPDGSNYGYTF,TGTGCCAGCAGCGGTCCGGACGGATCTAACTATGGCTACACCTTC
TRBJ2-3,NA,once,TRBV10-1,CASSGRAADTQYF,TGCGCCAGCAGTGGCAGGGCTGCAGATACGCAGTATTTT
TRBJ1-5,TRBD1,NA,TRBV19,CASSRSGTGISNQPQHF,TGTGCCAGTAGTAGGTCGGGGACAGGCATTAGCAATCAGCCCCAGCATTTT
TRBJ2-1,NA,NA,TRBV7-8,CASSIYNEQFF,TGTGCCAGCTCTATCTACAATGAGCAGTTCTTC